Reported below is one T cell receptor (beta chain). Its specificity is not known. The data are from a study of shared clonotypes between healthy human individuals. Only CD45RO-negative cells positively selected for CCR7 counted as naive CD8 cells, so terminally differentiated effector memory CD45RA+ cells were excluded. Study results and limitations: Shared across four donors were around 4.7% of the naive CD4 clonotypes.

Trimming pared 2 bases from V and 7 bases from J, leaving 9 bases between. Germline CDR1 is SGDLS and CDR2 is YYNGEE. This CDR3 is built from 13 residues. Clones were read by immunoSEQ multiplex PCR, and TCRdb kept only the in-frame ones, dropping some. The table lists about 2.2 million clones, approximately 92% of them singletons. The material sequenced was naive CD8+ T cells from PBMCs. The TCR comes from a young man in good health. Some clones in this sample may be carry-over from other donors' samples. The chain uses TRBV9 and TRBJ2-2; a weak D match, TRBD2 (6 bases). CDR3 nucleotides: TGTGCCAGCAGCGTCCGACTAGGCGGGGAGCTGTTTTTT. It yields the protein CASSVRLGGELFF.